These 27 T cell receptor beta chains were all obtained from the same sample, sequenced in a study of blood T cell repertoires in COVID-19. Profiling relied on immunoSEQ multiplex PCR, and the TCRdb table lists in-frame clones only, not all of them. Of roughly 56,000 clones detected, around 89% appear once; the ten largest clones hold roughly 20%. Source material: peripheral blood. The receptors were sampled from a human donor in a cohort sampled during active COVID-19.

This clone was picked up one time. This chain joins TRBV10-3 and TRBJ2-1, with D perhaps matching TRBD1 (6 bases). The germline CDR1 and CDR2 sequences are ENHRY and SYGVKD. V was trimmed by 6 bases and J by 2 bases, leaving 14 bases between them. The CDR3 spans 15 residues. In nucleotides, the CDR3 is TGTGCCATCAGCCCACTAGGGGGAACCTACAATGAGCAGTTCTTC. Its protein product is CAISPLGGTYNEQFF.

J is TRBJ1-5 and V is TRBV5-6, with D possibly matching TRBD1 (5 bases). Germline-derived CDR1 and CDR2 are SGHDT and YYEEEE. V lost 3 bases, J lost 7 bases, and 17 bases lay in between. CDR3 length equals 15 residues. The CDR3 bases are TGTGCCAGCAGCTCCAACCTGGGGGGATGGCAGCCCCAGCATTTT. It yields the protein CASSSNLGGWQPQHF.

V usage is TRBV3-1 (or the pseudogene TRBV3-2) and J usage is TRBJ1-4; D might be TRBD1 (6 bases). V lost 1 base and J lost 4, with 13 bases in between. The CDR3 consists of 16 residues. Germline values: CDR1 LGHDT, CDR2 YNNKEL (reference sequence). CDR3 nucleotides: TGTGCCAGCAGCCAAGTGCGGGGGGCCGGTAATGAAAAACTGTTTTTT. It encodes CASSQVRGAGNEKLFF.

The V gene is TRBV10-3, the J gene TRBJ2-1, with 10 bases aligning to TRBD2. CDR1 is ENHRY and CDR2 is SYGVKD in the germline V gene. V lost 0 bases and J lost 9; bases outside the gene matches: 8. The CDR3 consists of 16 residues. The CDR3 DNA reads TGTGCCATCAGTGAGTCCCAGCGGGGGGGCAACGGTGAGCAGTTCTTC. Its translation is CAISESQRGGNGEQFF.

J is TRBJ2-5 and V is TRBV12-3 or TRBV12-4; no clear D gene. The V end was cut by 1 base, the J end by 5 bases, with 5 bases between. This CDR3 spans 12 amino acids. CDR3 coding DNA: TGTGCCAGCAGTTTAGTCGGTGAGACCCAGTACTTC. It codes for CASSLVGETQYF.

The V call is TRBV30, the J call TRBJ2-3; 8 bases are shared with TRBD2. CDR1 is GTSNPN and CDR2 is SVGIG in the germline V gene (reference sequence). J gave up 2 bases and V 5 bases, and 12 bases lay outside the gene matches. This CDR3 spans 16 amino acids. Here the CDR3 DNA reads TGTGCCTGGGGCCCGGGGGGGTCGGCTTTCACAGATACGCAGTATTTT. Amino acid sequence: CAWGPGGSAFTDTQYF.

The J gene is TRBJ2-5, the V gene TRBV7-9; tentative D call: TRBD2 (7 bases). The CDR3 spans 14 residues. V was trimmed by 4 bases and J by 1 base, leaving 10 bases between them. Germline values: CDR1 SEHNR, CDR2 FQNEAQ (reference sequence). Here the CDR3 reads CASSSGGLQETQYF. The CDR3 DNA sequence: TGTGCCAGCAGCTCCGGGGGGCTCCAAGAGACCCAGTACTTC.

The V gene is TRBV4-2, the J gene TRBJ2-6; a possible D gene is TRBD1 (6 bases). The CDR3 loop spans 15 amino acids. Germline-derived CDR1 and CDR2 are LGHNA and YNFKEQ. Trimming cost V 0 bases and J 4 bases, with 7 bases left between them. The CDR3 bases are TGTGCCAGCAGCCAAGAGGGGGCCGGGGCCAACGTCCTGACTTTC. It yields the protein CASSQEGAGANVLTF.

The chain combines TRBV6-4 with TRBJ2-1; 8 bases line up with TRBD2. Germline CDR1 reads MRHNA; CDR2 reads SNTAGT. The CDR3 runs 14 residues. V trimming: 5 bases; J trimming: 4 bases; junction bases outside the gene matches: 4. CDR3 bases: TGTGCCAGCAGTTTAAGCGGGGGATACAATGAGCAGTTCTTC. This encodes CASSLSGGYNEQFF.

CDR3 nucleotide sequence: TGTGCCAGCACCCCCCTGCGGCCTGAGCATGGCTACACCTTC. Translation gives CASTPLRPEHGYTF. This sequence joins TRBV7-9 and TRBJ1-2; D uncertain. There are 14 residues in the CDR3. Per the germline V gene, CDR1 is SEHNR and CDR2 is FQNEAQ (reference sequence). The V end was cut by 7 bases, the J end by 6 bases, with 18 bases between.

The J gene is TRBJ2-6, the V gene TRBV4-3; 11 nucleotides match TRBD2. From germline, CDR1 is LGHNA and CDR2 YSLEER. V was pared by 5 bases and J by 0 bases, with 6 bases of the junction left unmatched. This CDR3 spans 18 amino acids. The CDR3 DNA reads as TGCGCCAGCAGCGCTCGACTAGCGGGGACCTCTGGGGCCAACGTCCTGACTTTC. Protein: CASSARLAGTSGANVLTF.

V and J are TRBV5-4 and TRBJ1-2; 10 nucleotides match TRBD1. Trimming removed 5 bases from V and 4 bases from J; junction bases left unmatched: 8. Germline V gives CDR1 SGHNT, CDR2 YYREEE (reference sequence). The CDR3 sequence is 15 residues long. The CDR3 nucleotides are TGTGCCAGCAGTTTAGGACAGGGGGGTATCTATGGCTACACCTTC. This encodes CASSLGQGGIYGYTF.

This chain joins TRBV21-1 and TRBJ2-3; TRBD1 was called by the table and not checked on the DNA. TRBV21-1 is a documented pseudogene. This CDR3 region has 19 residues. In DNA form, the CDR3 reads TGTGCCAGCATTCCTTCCGACAGGACCTTGGGATCTGGCACAGATACGCAGTATTTT. It yields the protein CASIPSDRTLGSGTDTQYF.

V gene TRBV3-1 (or the pseudogene TRBV3-2) combines with J gene TRBJ2-3; TRBD2 aligns across 9 bases. CDR1 is LGHDT and CDR2 is YNNKEL in the germline V gene (reference sequence). Germline trimming cut 2 bases from V and 0 bases from J; bases unmatched to any gene: 0. The CDR3 covers 15 residues. CDR3 amino acids: CASSQLAGSTDTQYF. CDR3 bases: TGTGCCAGCAGCCAACTAGCGGGGAGCACAGATACGCAGTATTTT.

This chain connects TRBV7-2 to TRBJ1-2, with TRBD1 as a possible D gene (5 bases). The CDR3 is made up of 14 amino acids. The V end lost 5 bases, the J end lost 3 bases, and 13 bases lay between the germline ends. In germline, CDR1 is SGHTA, CDR2 FQGNSA. The CDR3 loop is CASSRGLGDYGYTF. The CDR3 nucleotides read TGTGCCAGCAGCCGGGGACTAGGGGACTATGGCTACACCTTC.

Note on this clone: This specimen includes other DNA sequences encoding the same CDR3. This chain connects TRBV25-1 to TRBJ1-2, with a tentative D call TRBD1 (5 bases). V lost 3 bases and J 2 bases, leaving 10 bases between the germline ends. Germline V gene lookup returns CDR1 MGHDK and CDR2 SYGVNS. This CDR3 spans 14 amino acids. The CDR3 bases are TGTGCCAGCAGTGAGGGGGGAGGCAACTATGGCTACACCTTC. Translating gives CASSEGGGNYGYTF.

The DNA of the CDR3 is TGTGCCAGCAGCTTAGCAGGGAGGAACACTGAAGCTTTCTTT. It codes for CASSLAGRNTEAFF. This chain uses TRBV7-9 with TRBJ1-1, with D hard to call. The CDR3 is 14 amino acids. The germline gives CDR1 SEHNR, CDR2 FQNEAQ (reference sequence). V was trimmed by 0 bases and J by 1 base, leaving 6 bases between them.

The V and J genes are TRBV6-1 and TRBJ2-5, with 11 positions matching TRBD1. V was pared by 5 bases and J by 2 bases, with 7 bases of the junction left unmatched. Germline-derived CDR1 and CDR2 are MNHNS and SASEGT. The CDR3 length is 16 residues. CDR3 protein: CASSQGQGARQETQYF. Here the CDR3 DNA reads TGTGCCAGCAGTCAAGGACAGGGGGCCAGGCAAGAGACCCAGTACTTC.

The gene calls are TRBV7-2 and TRBJ2-7; D gene ambiguous. Germline assignment: CDR1 SGHTA and CDR2 FQGNSA. The germline V and J ends were trimmed by 7 bases and 3 bases, with 13 bases remaining between them. The CDR3 spans 13 residues. In DNA form, the CDR3 reads TGTGCCAGCACCCACCCCGGCGGCTACGAGCAGTACTTC. Translation: CASTHPGGYEQYF.

This chain connects TRBV3-1 (or the pseudogene TRBV3-2) to TRBJ1-4; no reliable D call. Trimming took 3 bases from V and 9 from J, leaving 11 bases between them. This CDR3 has 13 residues. Germline assignment: CDR1 LGHDT and CDR2 YNNKEL (reference sequence). CDR3 amino acids: CASSQATVQKLFF. The CDR3 region has the DNA TGTGCCAGCAGCCAGGCAACAGTACAAAAACTGTTTTTT.

The rearrangement links TRBV7-9 to TRBJ1-6; 7 nucleotides match TRBD1. Trimming removed 4 bases from V and 1 base from J; junction bases left unmatched: 13. This CDR3 has 19 residues. CDR1 is SEHNR, CDR2 FQNEAQ, per germline (reference sequence). In DNA, the CDR3 is TGTGCCAGCAGCTCCGACTTCCCACAGGGGAATTCCTATAATTCACCCCTCCACTTT. Its translation: CASSSDFPQGNSYNSPLHF. The whole variable domain, remainder taken from reference TRBV7-9 and TRBJ1-6, is DTGVSQNPRHKITKRGQNVTFRCDPISEHNRLYWYRQTLGQGPEFLTYFQNEAQLEKSRLLSDRFSAERPKGSFSTLEIQRTEQGDSAMYLCASSSDFPQGNSYNSPLHFGNGTRLTVT.

The gene calls are TRBV7-2 and TRBJ1-2, with 7 bases matching TRBD1. Germline V gives CDR1 SGHTA, CDR2 FQGNSA. V lost 5 bases to trimming and J lost 0 bases; unmatched junction nucleotides: 9. The CDR3 covers 16 residues. This CDR3 reads CASSTPQGFTNYGYTF. The DNA for the CDR3 is TGTGCCAGCAGCACACCACAGGGGTTTACTAACTATGGCTACACCTTC.

The rearrangement uses TRBV10-3 and TRBJ2-1, with TRBD2 matching over 7 bases. Trimming at V came to 2 bases and at J to 6 bases, leaving 10 bases not matched to a gene. Germline V gene lookup returns CDR1 ENHRY and CDR2 SYGVKD. This CDR3 is built from 16 residues. This CDR3 is CAISEILALSSNEQFF. CDR3 in DNA: TGTGCCATCAGTGAGATACTAGCGCTGTCCAGCAATGAGCAGTTCTTC.

This rearrangement joins TRBV5-1 to TRBJ2-1; 8 bases align to TRBD1. The ends lost 0 bases at V and 6 bases at J; junction bases unmatched: 5. Germline CDR1 reads SGHRS; CDR2 reads YFSETQ. This CDR3 contains 15 residues. CDR3 coding DNA: TGCGCCAGCAGCTTGGACAGGGGGAATTTCAATGAGCAGTTCTTC. Translation: CASSLDRGNFNEQFF. Drawing the rest from reference TRBV5-1 and TRBJ2-1, the complete variable domain is KAGVTQTPRYLIKTRGQQVTLSCSPISGHRSVSWYQQTPGQGLQFLFEYFSETQRNKGNFPGRFSGRQFSNSRSEMNVSTLELGDSALYLCASSLDRGNFNEQFFGPGTRLTVL.

This sequence joins TRBV5-1 and TRBJ2-5; 9 bases agree with TRBD1. Germline-derived CDR1 and CDR2 are SGHRS and YFSETQ. V shed 2 bases, J shed 1 base, and the junction held 6 bases outside the gene matches. The CDR3 is 16 amino acids. The CDR3, as DNA: TGCGCCAGCAGCTTTACAGGGGGCGATCTCCAAGAGACCCAGTACTTC. Amino acids: CASSFTGGDLQETQYF. The whole variable domain, remainder taken from reference TRBV5-1 and TRBJ2-5, is KAGVTQTPRYLIKTRGQQVTLSCSPISGHRSVSWYQQTPGQGLQFLFEYFSETQRNKGNFPGRFSGRQFSNSRSEMNVSTLELGDSALYLCASSFTGGDLQETQYFGPGTRLLVL.

V and J are TRBV5-4 and TRBJ2-5; TRBD2 agrees at 8 bases. Per germline, CDR1 SGHNT and CDR2 YYREEE (reference sequence). The CDR3 consists of 14 residues. Trimming took 4 bases from V and 2 from J; bases not matched to a gene: 4. The CDR3 nucleotides are TGTGCCAGCAGCCGGGAGGGGATACAAGAGACCCAGTACTTC. It yields the protein CASSREGIQETQYF.

V gene TRBV4-1 combines with J gene TRBJ2-5; D is possibly TRBD1 (5 bases). Trimming cost V 10 bases and J 2 bases, with 11 bases left between them. Per the germline V gene, CDR1 is MGHRA and CDR2 is YSYEKL. The CDR3 consists of 12 residues. The CDR3 DNA follows: TGCGCCACCGGTGGGGCACAAGAGACCCAGTACTTC. Amino acid sequence: CATGGAQETQYF.